This T cell receptor (beta chain) appears in the sequencing data of a study of T cells in Graves' hyperthyroidism and ophthalmopathy. Whole-study context: Prior to any treatment, at the point of initial diagnosis, peripheral blood was collected. Study conclusions and caveats: Most thyroid clonotypes with frequency above 0.001 were detected in blood.

This clonotype was found many times. Its antigen is unknown. V was shortened by 3 bases and J by 4 bases, with 10 bases between the two germline ends. This CDR3 is 14 amino acids long. Per the germline V gene, CDR1 is SGHVS and CDR2 is FQNEAQ. Amplification of TCR beta CDR3 regions used RNA as the template. The primer set for the first-round RT-PCR of the TCR CDR3 was HTBI. MiXCR, run by TCRdb on the multiplex PCR reads, gives a single entry per CDR3 protein. This sample carries around 600,000 distinct CDR3 sequences, approximately 15% of them seen once, and the ten largest clones take about 6.6%. The source is a woman under 30 with Graves' ophthalmopathy. Sequencing was carried out using blood. The chain is built from TRBV7-8 and TRBJ1-5; D gene ambiguous. The CDR3 protein is CASSFRTLNQPQHF. The CDR3 coding sequence is TGTGCCAGCAGCTTTCGAACCCTAAATCAGCCCCAGCATTTT.